The 25 T cell receptor beta chains in this list originate from one sample, sequenced in a study of CD8 T cells in Susac syndrome. RNA was extracted with the RNeasy kit, and a quantity of roughly 0.45 to 1 ug was reverse transcribed using random hexamers. TCRdb reanalysed the immunoSEQ multiplex PCR reads using MiXCR and keeps one entry per CDR3 protein. This table has hundreds of thousands of distinct CDR3 sequences, 90% to 95% appearing once. The sequencing input was CD8+ T cells from PBMCs. The receptors stem from a human donor with multiple sclerosis.

The chain carries TRBV21-1 and TRBJ1-1; the table's D call, TRBD1, has no DNA check behind it. TRBV21-1 is a pseudogene segment. This CDR3 is 15 amino acids long. CDR3 region: CASSNGSQGNTEAFF. The DNA of the CDR3 is TGTGCCAGCAGCAATGGGTCGCAGGGGAACACTGAAGCTTTCTTT.

The chain carries TRBV19 and TRBJ2-7; 8 bases map to TRBD1. Germline V gene lookup returns CDR1 LNHDA and CDR2 SQIVND (reference sequence). This CDR3 is 14 amino acids long. The trim removed 6 bases at V and 0 bases at J, leaving 4 bases unmatched. The CDR3 DNA reads as TGTGCCAGTAGGGGACAGGACCTCTCCTACGAGCAGTACTTC. This codes for CASRGQDLSYEQYF.

This chain connects TRBV2 to TRBJ1-2; D call uncertain. Trimming cost V 2 bases and J 5 bases, with 9 bases left between them. There are 13 residues in the CDR3. Germline V gene sequence: CDR1 SNHLY, CDR2 FYNNEI. This chain's CDR3 is CASSEIALYGYTF. The CDR3 region has the DNA TGTGCCAGCAGTGAAATTGCCCTTTATGGCTACACCTTC.

V gene TRBV15 combines with J gene TRBJ1-4; possibly TRBD1 for D (6 bases). The germline V gene encodes CDR1 LNHNV and CDR2 YYDKDF (reference sequence). The V end was cut by 6 bases, the J end by 4 bases, with 21 bases between. The CDR3 runs 17 residues. The CDR3 loop is CATSPRFGTPINEKLFF. CDR3 DNA sequence: TGTGCCACCAGTCCTCGATTCGGGACACCTATTAATGAAAAACTGTTTTTT.

This chain joins TRBV7-9 and TRBJ1-3, with 7 bases matching TRBD1. The CDR3 is 18 residues long. J gave up 1 base and V 1 base, and 10 bases lay outside the gene matches. The germline V gene has CDR1 SEHNR and CDR2 FQNEAQ (reference sequence). The CDR3 bases are TGTGCCAGCAGCTTAGTGGGGGCGGCGGACAGGTCTGGAAACACCATATATTTT. It yields the protein CASSLVGAADRSGNTIYF.

The chain is built from TRBV24-1 and TRBJ1-5; D not certain. Trimming shortened V by 3 bases and J by 7 bases, and 12 bases separated the two germline ends. There are 14 residues in the CDR3. Germline assignment: CDR1 KGHDR and CDR2 SFDVKD. The CDR3 bases are TGTGCCACCAGTGATACGAGGGTAAGCCAGCCCCAGCATTTT. Translation: CATSDTRVSQPQHF.

V is TRBV20-1 and J is TRBJ2-7; D possibly corresponds to TRBD2 (6 bases). The CDR3 runs to 17 residues. Per the germline V gene, CDR1 is DFQATT and CDR2 is SNEGSKA (reference sequence). Trimming shortened V by 4 bases and J by 2 bases, and 24 bases separated the two germline ends. CDR3 coding DNA: TGCAGTGCTACGACTTGGGACGGAGGGACCGTTACCTACGAGCAGTACTTC. It codes for CSATTWDGGTVTYEQYF.

In DNA, the CDR3 is TGTGCCAGCAGCCCAGAAGTAGTTTCCTACAATGAGCAGTTCTTC. It specifies CASSPEVVSYNEQFF. V is TRBV7-8 and J is TRBJ2-1; no clear D. The CDR3 sequence is 15 residues long. Germline CDR1 is SGHVS and CDR2 is FQNEAQ. V was clipped by 5 bases and J by 1 base, with 12 bases between them.

The V call is TRBV10-3, the J call TRBJ2-7; possibly TRBD2 for D (6 bases). The CDR3 runs 13 residues. The germline V gene encodes CDR1 ENHRY and CDR2 SYGVKD. The V and J ends lost 6 bases and 5 bases respectively, with 14 bases between them. The CDR3 reads CAISTREQHEQYF. CDR3 in DNA: TGTGCCATCAGCACCCGGGAGCAGCACGAGCAGTACTTC.

The rearrangement links TRBV5-6 to TRBJ2-7; TRBD1 is a possible D gene (6 bases). The germline V gene has CDR1 SGHDT and CDR2 YYEEEE. The CDR3 spans 14 residues. Trimming cost V 3 bases and J 3 bases, with 13 bases left between them. The CDR3 nucleotides are TGTGCCAGCAGCTGGGGGCCTTCCCACTACGAGCAGTACTTC. Translation: CASSWGPSHYEQYF.

In its sample, this clonotype was seen once. V and J are TRBV7-9 and TRBJ2-1; TRBD2 is a possible D gene (6 bases). Trimming took 0 bases from V and 4 from J, leaving 16 bases between them. CDR1 and CDR2 (germline): SEHNR, FQNEAQ (reference sequence). The CDR3 consists of 17 residues. The CDR3 protein is CASSLAGRRGLYNEQFF. CDR3 nucleotides: TGTGCCAGCAGCTTAGCGGGCAGGCGGGGTCTTTACAATGAGCAGTTCTTC.

The rearrangement uses TRBV11-2 and TRBJ1-1; the D gene is possibly TRBD1 (5 bases). This CDR3 spans 14 amino acids. Trimming cost V 3 bases and J 4 bases, with 12 bases left between them. Looked up from germline, CDR1 is SGHAT and CDR2 is FQNNGV. The CDR3 region is CASSFGGVATEAFF. CDR3 coding DNA: TGTGCCAGCAGCTTTGGAGGGGTGGCCACTGAAGCTTTCTTT.

The chain's CDR3 is CASSQDESYEQYF. DNA of the CDR3: TGTGCCAGCAGCCAAGACGAGTCCTACGAGCAGTACTTC. This chain uses TRBV3-1 with TRBJ2-7, with D uncertain. Germline assignment: CDR1 LGHDT and CDR2 YNNKEL (reference sequence). V was trimmed by 0 bases and J by 1 base, leaving 4 bases between them. This CDR3 region has 13 residues.

The rearrangement links TRBV20-1 to TRBJ2-1, with 8 positions matching TRBD2. CDR1 is DFQATT and CDR2 is SNEGSKA in the germline V gene (reference sequence). V shed 6 bases, J shed 3 bases, and the junction held 10 bases outside the gene matches. The CDR3 consists of 15 residues. The DNA of the CDR3 is TGCAGTGCGGCACTAGCGGCGACCGACTACAATGAGCAGTTCTTC. Its translation is CSAALAATDYNEQFF.

The V call is TRBV9, the J call TRBJ2-3, with D perhaps matching TRBD2 (5 bases). CDR1 and CDR2 (germline): SGDLS, YYNGEE. V was shortened by 3 bases and J by 6 bases, with 17 bases between the two germline ends. There are 15 residues in the CDR3. CDR3 sequence reads: CASSAGAAGGDTQYF. CDR3 nucleotide sequence: TGTGCCAGCAGCGCCGGAGCGGCCGGCGGGGATACGCAGTATTTT.

This sequence joins TRBV9 and TRBJ2-4; perhaps TRBD2 as D (5 bases). This CDR3 comprises 15 residues. Trimming cost V 0 bases and J 7 bases, with 14 bases left between them. CDR1 is SGDLS and CDR2 is YYNGEE in the germline V gene. DNA for the CDR3: TGTGCCAGCAGCGTAGGAGGGAGCGAATTTAACATTCAGTACTTC. Its translation: CASSVGGSEFNIQYF.

CDR3 sequence (DNA): TGTGCCACCAGCAGGGGACTAGCGGGGGTCTACGAGCAGTACTTC. It codes for CATSRGLAGVYEQYF. The chain employs TRBV15 and TRBJ2-7, with TRBD2 matching 14 bases. In germline, CDR1 is LNHNV, CDR2 YYDKDF (reference sequence). J was trimmed by 3 bases and V by 3 bases; bases with no gene match: 1. The CDR3 contains 15 residues.

This sequence joins TRBV7-2 and TRBJ2-7, with TRBD2 matching over 8 bases. With 5 bases clipped from V and 2 bases from J, the junction kept 11 bases outside the gene matches. CDR3 length equals 16 residues. Germline loops: CDR1 SGHTA, CDR2 FQGNSA. The CDR3 is CASSLGGREATYEQYF. The CDR3 DNA reads TGTGCCAGCAGCCTGGGTGGGCGGGAGGCCACCTACGAGCAGTACTTC.

This chain connects TRBV5-8 to TRBJ2-3, with D possibly matching TRBD2 (6 bases). From germline, CDR1 is SGHTS and CDR2 YDEGEE. V dropped 6 bases and J dropped 0 bases, with 14 bases sitting between them. This CDR3 region has 15 residues. CDR3 bases: TGTGCCAGCAACTCGCGGGGTGACAGCACAGATACGCAGTATTTT. Translating it yields CASNSRGDSTDTQYF.

The chain couples TRBV13 to TRBJ2-1; 9 bases are shared with TRBD2. The CDR3 totals 15 residues. Germline V lookup: CDR1 PRHDT, CDR2 FYEKMQ (reference sequence). V gave up 1 base and J gave up 5 bases; unmatched junction bases: 3. The CDR3 bases are TGTGCCAGCAGCTTAGTGGCTAGCGGGAACAATGAGCAGTTCTTC. Translated, it gives CASSLVASGNNEQFF.

The chain joins TRBV24-1 to TRBJ2-2; D uncertain. This CDR3 is built from 13 residues. V dropped 9 bases and J dropped 4 bases, with 11 bases sitting between them. Germline CDR1 reads KGHDR; CDR2 reads SFDVKD. CDR3 coding DNA: TGTGCCACCCGACCTCGTGGCACCGGGGAGCTGTTTTTT. As protein: CATRPRGTGELFF.

The V and J genes are TRBV29-1 and TRBJ2-1; 10 bases line up with TRBD2. In germline, CDR1 is SQVTM, CDR2 ANQGSEA. J gave up 9 bases and V 0 bases, and 14 bases lay outside the gene matches. The CDR3 has 17 amino acids. The CDR3: CSVEEDDGTSALGEQFF. DNA of the CDR3: TGCAGCGTTGAAGAGGATGATGGGACTAGCGCATTGGGTGAGCAGTTCTTC.

The J gene is TRBJ2-7, the V gene TRBV11-2, with TRBD1 matching over 7 bases. V shed 0 bases, J shed 2 bases, and the junction held 4 bases outside the gene matches. Germline V gene sequence: CDR1 SGHAT, CDR2 FQNNGV. The CDR3 is 15 residues long. As DNA, the CDR3 is TGTGCCAGCAGCTTAGATTTCGGGACAGCCTACGAGCAGTACTTC. Its protein is CASSLDFGTAYEQYF.

The J gene is TRBJ1-1, the V gene TRBV7-9, with D hard to call. CDR3 length: 12 amino acids. The V gene's germline CDR1 is SEHNR and CDR2 FQNEAQ (reference sequence). The V end lost 5 bases, the J end lost 1 base, and 5 bases lay between the germline ends. CDR3 residues: CASSDQNTEAFF. For the CDR3, the DNA is TGTGCCAGCAGCGACCAGAACACTGAAGCTTTCTTT.

The CDR3 here is CASRVGANEQFF. The CDR3 coding sequence is TGTGCCAGCAGGGTTGGCGCCAATGAGCAGTTCTTC. The V and J genes are TRBV7-9 and TRBJ2-1; D call uncertain. Per the germline V gene, CDR1 is SEHNR and CDR2 is FQNEAQ (reference sequence). The V end lost 6 bases, the J end lost 6 bases, and 9 bases lay between the germline ends. CDR3 length: 12 amino acids.